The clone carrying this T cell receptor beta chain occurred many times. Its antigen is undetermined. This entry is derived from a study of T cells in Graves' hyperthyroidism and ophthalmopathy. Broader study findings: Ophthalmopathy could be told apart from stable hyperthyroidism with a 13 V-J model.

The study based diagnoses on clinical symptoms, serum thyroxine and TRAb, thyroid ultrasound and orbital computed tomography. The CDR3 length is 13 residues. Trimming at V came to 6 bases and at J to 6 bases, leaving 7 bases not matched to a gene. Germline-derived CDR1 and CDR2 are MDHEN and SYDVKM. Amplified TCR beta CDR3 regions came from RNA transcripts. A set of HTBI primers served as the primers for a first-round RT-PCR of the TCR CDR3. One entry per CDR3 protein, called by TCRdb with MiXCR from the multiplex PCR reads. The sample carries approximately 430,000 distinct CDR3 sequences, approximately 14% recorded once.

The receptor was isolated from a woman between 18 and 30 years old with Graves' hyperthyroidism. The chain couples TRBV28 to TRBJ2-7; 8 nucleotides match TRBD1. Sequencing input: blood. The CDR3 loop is CASRRDRIREQYF. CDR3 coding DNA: TGTGCCAGCAGAAGGGACAGGATCCGCGAGCAGTACTTC.